These 17 T cell receptor beta chains were sequenced from one sample in a study of blood T cell repertoires in COVID-19. Sequencing used immunoSEQ multiplex PCR; TCRdb keeps in-frame clones, though not all of them. Among 70,000 to 100,000 clones listed, roughly 90% were seen once. The sequenced material came from peripheral blood. The receptors stem from a man aged 50-60 years with COVID-19, enrolled during active disease.

In this sample, this clone turned up once. This chain links TRBV29-1 with TRBJ1-2; D not certain. V dropped 0 bases and J dropped 8 bases, with 19 bases sitting between them. From germline, CDR1 is SQVTM and CDR2 ANQGSEA. The length of the CDR3 is 15 residues. The CDR3 nucleotides read TGCAGCGTTGAAGACACCCGGAGGATAACTAGGGGCTACACCTTC. Encoded protein: CSVEDTRRITRGYTF.

The chain couples TRBV7-2 to TRBJ2-7; possible D gene TRBD2, 6 bases. Germline V gene data show CDR1 as SGHTA and CDR2 as FQGNSA. Trimming took off 1 base at V and 0 bases at J, with 10 bases between the two ends. This CDR3 has 15 residues. CDR3 sequence: CASSLVAGSSYEQYF. The CDR3 nucleotides read TGTGCCAGCAGCTTAGTGGCGGGGAGCTCCTACGAGCAGTACTTC.

The chain joins TRBV6-5 to TRBJ1-1, with 7 bases aligning to TRBD1. CDR3 size: 15 residues. The junction had 6 bases not matched to a gene; V was cut back by 0 bases and J by 5 bases. In germline, CDR1 is MNHEY, CDR2 SVGAGI. The CDR3 protein is CASSYSRGGWTEAFF. The CDR3 DNA sequence: TGTGCCAGCAGTTACTCGAGAGGGGGCTGGACTGAAGCTTTCTTT.

V and J are TRBV6-2 or TRBV6-3 and TRBJ2-3; the match to TRBD2 covers 14 bases. The CDR3 is made up of 16 amino acids. After removal of 2 bases from V and 3 bases from J, the junction contained 1 base not matched to a gene. CDR1 MNHEY and CDR2 SVGEGT come from the germline V gene. The CDR3 bases are TGTGCCAGCAGTTACCGACTAGCGGGGGGGACAGATACGCAGTATTTT. Protein: CASSYRLAGGTDTQYF.

V usage is TRBV5-1 and J usage is TRBJ2-5; TRBD2 matches 10 bases. This CDR3 comprises 18 residues. In germline, CDR1 is SGHRS, CDR2 YFSETQ. With 4 bases clipped from V and 4 bases from J, the junction kept 16 bases outside the gene matches. CDR3 amino acids: CASSAPRLAGLVAETQYF. Here the CDR3 DNA reads TGCGCCAGCAGCGCTCCGCGACTAGCGGGTCTTGTTGCAGAGACCCAGTACTTC.

This chain connects TRBV7-8 to TRBJ2-7, with D tentatively TRBD2 (6 bases). The CDR3 is 16 residues long. Germline loops: CDR1 SGHVS, CDR2 FQNEAQ. The ends were cut back, 5 bases at V and 0 bases at J, with 17 bases in the middle. This CDR3 is CASSPGGSGGSYEQYF. CDR3 in DNA: TGTGCCAGCAGCCCTGGTGGTAGCGGTGGCTCCTACGAGCAGTACTTC.

CDR3 sequence: CASSLQTPGNSPLHF. DNA of the CDR3: TGTGCCAGCAGCTTACAGACCCCGGGTAATTCACCCCTCCACTTT. This sequence joins TRBV7-8 and TRBJ1-6, with D hard to call. This CDR3 is 15 amino acids long. Germline V gene sequence: CDR1 SGHVS, CDR2 FQNEAQ. Trimming stripped 2 bases from V and 6 bases from J, with 11 bases between. Full variable domain (outside the CDR3, taken from reference TRBV7-8 and TRBJ1-6): GAGVSQSPRYKVAKRGQDVALRCDPISGHVSLFWYQQALGQGPEFLTYFQNEAQLDKSGLPSDRFFAERPEGSVSTLKIQRTQQEDSAVYLCASSLQTPGNSPLHFGNGTRLTVT.

This clone was observed once. The rearrangement uses TRBV5-1 and TRBJ2-7; 8 nucleotides line up with TRBD1. The CDR3 extends over 15 amino acids. With 4 bases clipped from V and 2 bases from J, the junction kept 8 bases outside the gene matches. Germline lookup yields CDR1 SGHRS and CDR2 YFSETQ. In DNA form, the CDR3 reads TGCGCCAGCAGCCCATCCGGGACAGGCACCTACGAGCAGTACTTC. It yields the protein CASSPSGTGTYEQYF.

V is TRBV5-1 and J is TRBJ1-2, with TRBD1 identical over 9 bases. The V gene end was trimmed by 4 bases and the J gene end by 1 base; junction bases not matched to a gene: 5. Germline-derived CDR1 and CDR2 are SGHRS and YFSETQ. The CDR3 has 15 amino acids. CDR3 in amino acids: CASSGGQGLNYGYTF. The CDR3 DNA is TGCGCCAGCAGCGGGGGACAGGGCCTTAACTATGGCTACACCTTC.

This clone was found once. V gene TRBV5-1 combines with J gene TRBJ2-2, with a weak D call TRBD2 (6 bases). This CDR3 spans 13 amino acids. Germline V gene lookup returns CDR1 SGHRS and CDR2 YFSETQ. V was pared by 7 bases and J by 2 bases, with 9 bases between. The CDR3 reads CASRRGNTGELFF. Written as DNA, the CDR3 is TGCGCCAGCCGGCGGGGCAACACCGGGGAGCTGTTTTTT.

V and J are TRBV28 and TRBJ1-1, with D unresolved. Germline V lookup: CDR1 MDHEN, CDR2 SYDVKM. Trimming took off 7 bases at V and 0 bases at J, with 12 bases between the two ends. This CDR3 region has 14 residues. The CDR3 sequence: CASTQVTLNTEAFF. CDR3 coding DNA: TGTGCCAGCACCCAAGTGACATTGAACACTGAAGCTTTCTTT.

V usage is TRBV27 and J usage is TRBJ1-1, with 7 nucleotides matching TRBD1. V lost 6 bases, J lost 0 bases, and 4 bases stayed unmatched. CDR1 is MNHEY and CDR2 is SMNVEV in the germline V gene (reference sequence). The CDR3 spans 14 residues. The CDR3 DNA reads as TGTGCCAGCAGGAACAGGGGAATGAACACTGAAGCTTTCTTT. Translated: CASRNRGMNTEAFF.

This clone was seen only once. The chain couples TRBV6-6 to TRBJ2-3; TRBD1 is a possible D gene (5 bases). Germline CDR1 MNHNY, CDR2 SVGAGI (reference sequence). Trimming left V 7 bases short and J 1 base short, with 9 bases between. The CDR3 runs 13 residues. CDR3: CASKTEGTDTQYF. In DNA, the CDR3 is TGTGCCAGCAAGACAGAGGGCACAGATACGCAGTATTTT.

This chain connects TRBV29-1 to TRBJ2-1; 16 bases align to TRBD2. The CDR3 runs to 15 residues. V was clipped by 6 bases and J by 9 bases; unmatched bases: 8. The germline CDR1 and CDR2 sequences are SQVTM and ANQGSEA. The CDR3 nucleotides are TGCAGCGTCCAAGGGACTAGCGGGGGGGCCGCTGAGCAGTTCTTC. This gives the protein CSVQGTSGGAAEQFF.

The table lists this clone with a count of one. This sequence joins TRBV5-5 and TRBJ1-2; D perhaps matches TRBD1 (6 bases). This CDR3 is built from 13 residues. The germline gives CDR1 SGHKS, CDR2 YYEKEE (reference sequence). Trimming left V 1 base short and J 4 bases short, with 8 bases between. The CDR3 is CASSLQGGYGYTF. As DNA, the CDR3 is TGTGCCAGCAGCTTGCAAGGGGGCTATGGCTACACCTTC.

The gene calls are TRBV18 and TRBJ1-1, with D hard to call. Trimming left V 5 bases short and J 0 bases short, with 13 bases between. This CDR3 region has 15 residues. The V gene's germline CDR1 is KGHSH and CDR2 LQKENI. For the CDR3, the DNA is TGTGCCAGCTCATTAAAAGAGTCGGTGAACACTGAAGCTTTCTTT. This translates into CASSLKESVNTEAFF.

The rearrangement joins TRBV20-1 to TRBJ2-5; 9 nucleotides agree with TRBD2. Per the germline V gene, CDR1 is DFQATT and CDR2 is SNEGSKA (reference sequence). The CDR3 is made up of 14 amino acids. J lost 0 bases, V lost 3 bases, and 2 bases had no gene match. The CDR3 loop reads CSASSGGHQETQYF. CDR3 DNA sequence: TGCAGTGCTAGTAGCGGGGGCCACCAAGAGACCCAGTACTTC.